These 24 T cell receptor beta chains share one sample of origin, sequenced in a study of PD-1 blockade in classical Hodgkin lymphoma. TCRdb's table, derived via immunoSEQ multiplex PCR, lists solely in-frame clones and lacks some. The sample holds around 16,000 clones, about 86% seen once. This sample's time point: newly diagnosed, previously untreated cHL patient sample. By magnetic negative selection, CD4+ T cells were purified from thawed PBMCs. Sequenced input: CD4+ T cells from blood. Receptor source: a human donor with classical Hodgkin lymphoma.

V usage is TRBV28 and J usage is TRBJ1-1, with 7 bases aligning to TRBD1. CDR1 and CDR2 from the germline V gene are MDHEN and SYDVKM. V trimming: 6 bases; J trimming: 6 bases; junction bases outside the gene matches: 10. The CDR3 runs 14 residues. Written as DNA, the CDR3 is TGTGCCAGCAGGGCAGGGGGGGAGATCTCTGAAGCTTTCTTT. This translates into CASRAGGEISEAFF.

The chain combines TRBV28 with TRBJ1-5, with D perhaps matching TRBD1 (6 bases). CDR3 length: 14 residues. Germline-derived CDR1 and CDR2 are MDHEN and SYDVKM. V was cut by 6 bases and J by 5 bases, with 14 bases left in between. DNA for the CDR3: TGTGCCAGCAGCGCCAGGGGAGGCTATCAGCCCCAGCATTTT. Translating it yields CASSARGGYQPQHF.

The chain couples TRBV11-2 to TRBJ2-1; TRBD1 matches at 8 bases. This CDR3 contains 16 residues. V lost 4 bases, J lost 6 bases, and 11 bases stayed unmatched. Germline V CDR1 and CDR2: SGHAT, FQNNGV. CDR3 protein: CASSWTTGAFGNEQFF. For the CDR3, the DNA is TGTGCCAGCAGCTGGACGACAGGGGCATTCGGCAATGAGCAGTTCTTC. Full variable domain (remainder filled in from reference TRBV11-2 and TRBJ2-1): EAGVAQSPRYKIIEKRQSVAFWCNPISGHATLYWYQQILGQGPKLLIQFQNNGVVDDSQLPKDRFSAERLKGVDSTLKIQPAKLEDSAVYLCASSWTTGAFGNEQFFGPGTRLTVL.

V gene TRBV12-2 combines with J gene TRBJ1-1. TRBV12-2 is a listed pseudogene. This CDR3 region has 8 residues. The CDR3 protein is CAREKAFF. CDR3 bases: TGTGCAAGGGAGAAAGCTTTCTTT.

The CDR3 reads CASSLPGRAEFGELFF. Written as DNA, the CDR3 is TGTGCCAGCAGCTTACCCGGGAGGGCCGAATTCGGGGAGCTGTTTTTT. The V call is TRBV7-9, the J call TRBJ2-2; TRBD2 matches 8 bases. Germline CDR1 reads SEHNR; CDR2 reads FQNEAQ (reference sequence). This CDR3 has 16 amino acids. The V and J ends lost 2 bases and 7 bases, in that order; junction bases with no gene match: 9.

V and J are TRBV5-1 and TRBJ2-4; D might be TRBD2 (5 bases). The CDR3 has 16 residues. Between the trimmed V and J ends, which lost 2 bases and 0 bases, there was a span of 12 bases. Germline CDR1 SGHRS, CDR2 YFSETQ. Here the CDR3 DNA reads TGCGCCAGCAGCTTCGGGAACCATGGAGCCAAAAACATTCAGTACTTC. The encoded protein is CASSFGNHGAKNIQYF.

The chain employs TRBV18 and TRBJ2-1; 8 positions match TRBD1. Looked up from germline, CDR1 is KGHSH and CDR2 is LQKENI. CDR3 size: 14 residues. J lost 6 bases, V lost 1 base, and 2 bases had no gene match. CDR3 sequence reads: CASSPQTGVNEQFF. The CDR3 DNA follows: TGTGCCAGCTCACCACAGACAGGGGTCAATGAGCAGTTCTTC.

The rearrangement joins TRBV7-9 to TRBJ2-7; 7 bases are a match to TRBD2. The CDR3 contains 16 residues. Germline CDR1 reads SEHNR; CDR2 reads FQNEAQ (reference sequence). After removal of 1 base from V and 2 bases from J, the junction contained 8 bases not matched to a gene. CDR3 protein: CASSLVSSGKAYEQYF. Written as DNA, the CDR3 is TGTGCCAGCAGCTTAGTATCTAGCGGCAAAGCCTACGAGCAGTACTTC.

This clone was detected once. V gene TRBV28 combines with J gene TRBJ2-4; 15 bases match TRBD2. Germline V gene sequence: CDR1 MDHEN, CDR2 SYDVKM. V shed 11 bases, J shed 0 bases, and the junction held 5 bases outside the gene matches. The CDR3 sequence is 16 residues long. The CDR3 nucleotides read TGTGCCTCAGGACTAGCGGGAGGGCAAGCCAAAAACATTCAGTACTTC. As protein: CASGLAGGQAKNIQYF.

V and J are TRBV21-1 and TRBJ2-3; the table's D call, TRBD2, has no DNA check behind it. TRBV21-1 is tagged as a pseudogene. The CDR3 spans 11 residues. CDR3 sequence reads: CASRRADTQYF. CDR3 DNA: TGTGCCAGCAGGCGGGCAGATACGCAGTATTTT.

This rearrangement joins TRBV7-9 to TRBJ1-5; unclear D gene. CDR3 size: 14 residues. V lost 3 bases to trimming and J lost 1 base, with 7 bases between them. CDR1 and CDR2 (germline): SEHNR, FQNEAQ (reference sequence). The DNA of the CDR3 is TGTGCCAGCAGCTTGGTGGGCAGCAATCAGCCCCAGCATTTT. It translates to CASSLVGSNQPQHF.

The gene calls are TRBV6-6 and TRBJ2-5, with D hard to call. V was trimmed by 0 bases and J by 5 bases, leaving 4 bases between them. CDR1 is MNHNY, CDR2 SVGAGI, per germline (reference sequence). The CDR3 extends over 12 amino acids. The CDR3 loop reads CASSYSRETQYF. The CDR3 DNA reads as TGTGCCAGCAGTTACTCCCGGGAGACCCAGTACTTC.

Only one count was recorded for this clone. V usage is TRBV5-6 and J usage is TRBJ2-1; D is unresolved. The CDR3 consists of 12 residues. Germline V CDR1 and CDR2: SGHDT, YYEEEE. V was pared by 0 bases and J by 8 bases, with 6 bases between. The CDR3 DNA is TGTGCCAGCAGCTTGGGACGGTATGAGCAGTTCTTC. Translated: CASSLGRYEQFF.

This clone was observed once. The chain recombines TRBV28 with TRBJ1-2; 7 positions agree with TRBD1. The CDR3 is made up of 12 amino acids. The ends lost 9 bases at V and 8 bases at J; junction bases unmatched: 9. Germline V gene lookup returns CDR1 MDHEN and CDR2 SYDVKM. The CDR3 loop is CASTTGVRGYTF. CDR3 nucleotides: TGTGCCAGTACTACAGGGGTCCGGGGCTACACCTTC.

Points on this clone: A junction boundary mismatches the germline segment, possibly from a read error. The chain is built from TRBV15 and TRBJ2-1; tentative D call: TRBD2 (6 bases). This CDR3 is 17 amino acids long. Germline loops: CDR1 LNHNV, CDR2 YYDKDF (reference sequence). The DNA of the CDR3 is TGTGCCACCAGCCGAGATAAAGGGAGGAGCTCCTACAATGAGCAGTTCTTC. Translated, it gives CATSRDKGRSSYNEQFF. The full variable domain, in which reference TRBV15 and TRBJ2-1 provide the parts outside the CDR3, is DAMVIQNPRYQVTQFGKPVTLSCSQTLNHNVMYWYQQKSSQAPKLLFHYYDKDFNNEADTPDNFQSRRPNTSFCFLDIRSPGLGDTAMYLCATSRDKGRSSYNEQFFGPGTRLTVL.

The CDR3 DNA reads as TGTGCCAGCAGCATACGACAGGGTATGCGGGAAAAACTGTTTTTT. Protein product: CASSIRQGMREKLFF. The chain has TRBV11-2 and TRBJ1-4, with TRBD1 identical over 7 bases. CDR3 length: 15 residues. Per the germline V gene, CDR1 is SGHAT and CDR2 is FQNNGV. Unmatched junction bases numbered 11, after V lost 5 bases and J lost 8 bases.

CDR3 DNA sequence: TGTGCCAGCAGTTTCCCCGGGAGGGCCTTAGTCGTCGGCAATGAGCAGTTCTTC. This codes for CASSFPGRALVVGNEQFF. The chain is built from TRBV27 and TRBJ2-1; 8 bases agree with TRBD2. The CDR3 is made up of 18 amino acids. CDR1 and CDR2 (germline): MNHEY, SMNVEV (reference sequence). Trimming removed 3 bases from V and 6 bases from J; junction bases left unmatched: 16.

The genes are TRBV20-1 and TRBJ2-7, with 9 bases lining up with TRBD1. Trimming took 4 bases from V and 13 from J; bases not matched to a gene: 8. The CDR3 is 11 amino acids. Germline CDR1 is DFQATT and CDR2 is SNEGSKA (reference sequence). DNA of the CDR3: TGCAGTGCTAACCAGGGACAGGGAATATACTTC. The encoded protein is CSANQGQGIYF.

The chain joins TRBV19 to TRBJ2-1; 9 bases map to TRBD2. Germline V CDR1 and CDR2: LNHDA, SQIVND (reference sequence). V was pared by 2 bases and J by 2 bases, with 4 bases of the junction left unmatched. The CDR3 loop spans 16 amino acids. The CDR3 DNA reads TGTGCCAGTAGTATAAGCGGCGGGAGGGCCTACAATGAGCAGTTCTTC. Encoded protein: CASSISGGRAYNEQFF. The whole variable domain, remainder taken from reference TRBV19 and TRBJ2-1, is DGGITQSPKYLFRKEGQNVTLSCEQNLNHDAMYWYRQDPGQGLRLIYYSQIVNDFQKGDIAEGYSVSREKKESFPLTVTSAQKNPTAFYLCASSISGGRAYNEQFFGPGTRLTVL.

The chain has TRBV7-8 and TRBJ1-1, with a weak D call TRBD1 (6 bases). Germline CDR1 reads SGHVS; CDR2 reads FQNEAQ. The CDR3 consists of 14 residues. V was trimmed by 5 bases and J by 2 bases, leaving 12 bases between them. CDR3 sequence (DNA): TGTGCCAGCAGCCAGACAGGCGGTAACACTGAAGCTTTCTTT. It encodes CASSQTGGNTEAFF.

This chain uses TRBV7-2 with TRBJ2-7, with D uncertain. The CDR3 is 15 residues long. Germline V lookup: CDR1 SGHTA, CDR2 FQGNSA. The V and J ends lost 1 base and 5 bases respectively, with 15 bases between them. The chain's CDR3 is CASSLEGRAGNEQYF. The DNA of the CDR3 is TGTGCCAGCAGCTTAGAGGGTAGGGCTGGTAACGAGCAGTACTTC.

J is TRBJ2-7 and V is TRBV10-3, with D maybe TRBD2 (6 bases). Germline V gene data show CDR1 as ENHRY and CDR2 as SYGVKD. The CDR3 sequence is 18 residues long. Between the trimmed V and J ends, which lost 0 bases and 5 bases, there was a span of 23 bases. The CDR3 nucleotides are TGTGCCATCAGTGAGTCGGGTAGCGGAAGACCCTTGGCGGACGAGCAGTACTTC. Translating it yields CAISESGSGRPLADEQYF.

This chain's CDR3 is CASSLTGDYTDTQYF. CDR3 DNA sequence: TGTGCCAGCAGTTTAACGGGAGACTACACAGATACGCAGTATTTT. The chain links TRBV28 to TRBJ2-3; perhaps TRBD2 as D (6 bases). CDR1 and CDR2 from the germline V gene are MDHEN and SYDVKM. The length of the CDR3 is 15 residues. The V end was cut by 2 bases, the J end by 2 bases, with 11 bases between. The full variable domain, rest sourced from reference TRBV28 and TRBJ2-3, is DVKVTQSSRYLVKRTGEKVFLECVQDMDHENMFWYRQDPGLGLRLIYFSYDVKMKEKGDIPEGYSVSREKKERFSLILESASTNQTSMYLCASSLTGDYTDTQYFGPGTRLTVL.

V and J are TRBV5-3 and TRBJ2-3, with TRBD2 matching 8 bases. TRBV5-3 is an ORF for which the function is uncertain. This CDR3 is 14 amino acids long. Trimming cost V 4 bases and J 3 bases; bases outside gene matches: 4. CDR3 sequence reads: CARSEASGTDTQYF. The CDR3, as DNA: TGTGCCAGAAGCGAGGCTAGCGGGACAGATACGCAGTATTTT.